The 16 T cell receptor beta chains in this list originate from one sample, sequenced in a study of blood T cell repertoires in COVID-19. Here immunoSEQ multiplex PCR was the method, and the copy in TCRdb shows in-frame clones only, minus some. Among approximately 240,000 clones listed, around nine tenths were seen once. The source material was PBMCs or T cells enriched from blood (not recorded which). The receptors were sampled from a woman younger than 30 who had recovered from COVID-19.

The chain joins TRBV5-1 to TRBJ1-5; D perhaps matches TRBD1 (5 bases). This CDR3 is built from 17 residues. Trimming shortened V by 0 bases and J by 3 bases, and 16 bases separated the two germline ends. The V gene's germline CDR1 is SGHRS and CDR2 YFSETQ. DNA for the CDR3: TGCGCCAGCAGCTTGGCGGGGGGAGGTGGGCCCAATCAGCCCCAGCATTTT. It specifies CASSLAGGGGPNQPQHF.

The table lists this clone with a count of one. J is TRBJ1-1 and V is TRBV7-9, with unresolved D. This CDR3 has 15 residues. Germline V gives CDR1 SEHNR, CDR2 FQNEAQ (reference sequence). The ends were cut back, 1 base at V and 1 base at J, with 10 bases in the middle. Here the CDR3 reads CASSLGPGTNTEAFF. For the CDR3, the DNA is TGTGCCAGCAGCTTAGGTCCGGGAACGAACACTGAAGCTTTCTTT.

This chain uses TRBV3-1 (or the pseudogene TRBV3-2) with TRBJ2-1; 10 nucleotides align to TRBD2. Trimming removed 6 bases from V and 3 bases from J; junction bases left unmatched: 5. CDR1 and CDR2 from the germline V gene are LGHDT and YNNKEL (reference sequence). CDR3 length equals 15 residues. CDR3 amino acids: CASSLAGGFYNEQFF. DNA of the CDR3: TGTGCCAGCAGTTTAGCGGGAGGTTTCTACAATGAGCAGTTCTTC.

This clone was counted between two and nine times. DNA of the CDR3: TGTGCCACCAGCAGAGATACAGGCTCTGGAAACACCATATATTTT. This translates into CATSRDTGSGNTIYF. The chain recombines TRBV15 with TRBJ1-3; the D gene is possibly TRBD1 (5 bases). The V end lost 0 bases, the J end lost 0 bases, and 6 bases lay between the germline ends. The length of the CDR3 is 15 residues. Per germline, CDR1 LNHNV and CDR2 YYDKDF (reference sequence).

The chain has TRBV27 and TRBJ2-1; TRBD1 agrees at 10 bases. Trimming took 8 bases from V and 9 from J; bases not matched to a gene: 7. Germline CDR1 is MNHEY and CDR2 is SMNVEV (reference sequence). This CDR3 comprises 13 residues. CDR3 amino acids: CASRGQGLREQFF. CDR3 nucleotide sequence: TGTGCCAGCCGGGGACAGGGGCTCCGTGAGCAGTTCTTC.

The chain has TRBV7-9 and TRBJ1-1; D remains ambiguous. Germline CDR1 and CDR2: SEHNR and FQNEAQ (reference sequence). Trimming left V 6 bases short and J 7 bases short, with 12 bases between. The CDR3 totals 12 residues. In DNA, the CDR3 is TGTGCCAGCAGTCGTACTGCTGTTGAAGCTTTCTTT. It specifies CASSRTAVEAFF.

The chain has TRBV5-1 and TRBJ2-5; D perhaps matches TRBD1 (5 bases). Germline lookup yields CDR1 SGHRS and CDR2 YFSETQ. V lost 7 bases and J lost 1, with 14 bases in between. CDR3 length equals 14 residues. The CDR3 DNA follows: TGCGCCAGCGCAGATGGGGCTTTCCAAGAGACCCAGTACTTC. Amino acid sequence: CASADGAFQETQYF.

This CDR3 is CASLSEGGVGYTF. The CDR3 DNA reads TGTGCCAGTCTTAGTGAAGGGGGCGTGGGCTACACCTTC. The chain uses TRBV19 and TRBJ1-2, with TRBD1 matching 7 bases. After removal of 8 bases from V and 8 bases from J, the junction contained 11 bases not matched to a gene. Germline V lookup: CDR1 LNHDA, CDR2 SQIVND (reference sequence). This CDR3 has 13 residues.

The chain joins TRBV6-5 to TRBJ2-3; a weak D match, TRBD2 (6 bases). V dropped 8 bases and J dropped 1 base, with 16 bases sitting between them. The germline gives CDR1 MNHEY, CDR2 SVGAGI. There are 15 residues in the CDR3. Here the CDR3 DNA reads TGTGCCAGCGGAAATAGCGGACCTCGCACAGATACGCAGTATTTT. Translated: CASGNSGPRTDTQYF.

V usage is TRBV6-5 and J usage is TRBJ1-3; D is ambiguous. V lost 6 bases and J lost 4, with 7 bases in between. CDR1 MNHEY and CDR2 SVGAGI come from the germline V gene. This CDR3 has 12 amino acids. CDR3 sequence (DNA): TGTGCCAGCAGCTCACAAGGAAACACCATATATTTT. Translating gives CASSSQGNTIYF.

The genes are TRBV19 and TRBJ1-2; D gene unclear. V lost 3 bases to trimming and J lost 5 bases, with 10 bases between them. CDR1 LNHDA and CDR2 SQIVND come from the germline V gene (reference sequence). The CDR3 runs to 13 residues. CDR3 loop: CASSMTAGYGYTF. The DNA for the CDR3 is TGTGCCAGTAGTATGACCGCCGGGTATGGCTACACCTTC.

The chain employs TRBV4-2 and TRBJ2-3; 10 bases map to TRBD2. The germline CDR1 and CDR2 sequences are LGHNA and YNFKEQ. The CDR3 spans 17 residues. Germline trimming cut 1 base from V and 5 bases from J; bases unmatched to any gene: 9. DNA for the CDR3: TGTGCCAGCAGCCAAGGCATGGTTCTAGCGGGAGAAGATACGCAGTATTTT. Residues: CASSQGMVLAGEDTQYF.

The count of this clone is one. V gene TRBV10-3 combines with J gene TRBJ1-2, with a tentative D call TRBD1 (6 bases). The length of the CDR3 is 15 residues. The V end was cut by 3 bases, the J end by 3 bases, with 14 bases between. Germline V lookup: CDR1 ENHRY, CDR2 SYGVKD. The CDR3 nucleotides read TGTGCCATCAGTGATCCCACAGGGTCCTACTATGGCTACACCTTC. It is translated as CAISDPTGSYYGYTF.

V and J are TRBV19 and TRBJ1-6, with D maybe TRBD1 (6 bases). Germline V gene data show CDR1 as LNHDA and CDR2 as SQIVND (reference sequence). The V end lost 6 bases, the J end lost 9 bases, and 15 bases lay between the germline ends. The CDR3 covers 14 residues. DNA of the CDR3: TGTGCCAGTAGGCAACAGGGAGCAAGTTCACCCCTCCACTTT. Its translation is CASRQQGASSPLHF. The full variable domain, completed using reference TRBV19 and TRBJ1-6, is DGGITQSPKYLFRKEGQNVTLSCEQNLNHDAMYWYRQDPGQGLRLIYYSQIVNDFQKGDIAEGYSVSREKKESFPLTVTSAQKNPTAFYLCASRQQGASSPLHFGNGTRLTVT.

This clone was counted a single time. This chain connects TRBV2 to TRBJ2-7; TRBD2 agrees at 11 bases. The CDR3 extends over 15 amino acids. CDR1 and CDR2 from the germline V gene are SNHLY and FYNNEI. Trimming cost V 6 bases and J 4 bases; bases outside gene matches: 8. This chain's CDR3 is CASSQLAGVYYEQYF. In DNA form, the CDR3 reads TGTGCCAGCAGCCAACTAGCGGGAGTATATTACGAGCAGTACTTC. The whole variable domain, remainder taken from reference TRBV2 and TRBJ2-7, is EPEVTQTPSHQVTQMGQEVILRCVPISNHLYFYWYRQILGQKVEFLVSFYNNEISEKSEIFDDQFSVERPDGSNFTLKIRSTKLEDSAMYFCASSQLAGVYYEQYFGPGTRLTVT.

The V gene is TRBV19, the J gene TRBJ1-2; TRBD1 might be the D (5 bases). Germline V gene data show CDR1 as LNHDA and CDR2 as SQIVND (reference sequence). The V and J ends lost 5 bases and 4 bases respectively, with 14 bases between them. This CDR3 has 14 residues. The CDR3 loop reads CASSGDFDPYGYTF. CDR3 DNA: TGTGCCAGTAGTGGGGACTTCGATCCCTATGGCTACACCTTC. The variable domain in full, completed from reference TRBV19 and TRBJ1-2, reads DGGITQSPKYLFRKEGQNVTLSCEQNLNHDAMYWYRQDPGQGLRLIYYSQIVNDFQKGDIAEGYSVSREKKESFPLTVTSAQKNPTAFYLCASSGDFDPYGYTFGSGTRLTVV.